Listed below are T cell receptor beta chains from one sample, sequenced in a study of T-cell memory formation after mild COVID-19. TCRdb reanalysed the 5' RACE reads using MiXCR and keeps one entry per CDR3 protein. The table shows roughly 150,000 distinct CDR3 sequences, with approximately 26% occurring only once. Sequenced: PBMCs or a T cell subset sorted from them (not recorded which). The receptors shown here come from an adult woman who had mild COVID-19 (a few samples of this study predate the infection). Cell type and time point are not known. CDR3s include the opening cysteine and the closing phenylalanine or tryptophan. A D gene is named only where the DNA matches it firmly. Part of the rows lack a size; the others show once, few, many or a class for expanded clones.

cdr3_aa: CASSSRDYSYNEQFF
cdr3_nt: TGTGCCAGCAGCTCCCGGGACTACTCCTACAATGAGCAGTTCTTC
clone_size: few
j_call: TRBJ2-1
v_call: TRBV7-3
d_call: TRBD2

cdr3_aa: CASRGTSVTQYF
cdr3_nt: TGTGCCAGCAGGGGGACATCTGTGACCCAGTACTTC
clone_size: .
j_call: TRBJ2-5
v_call: TRBV12-3/TRBV12-4
d_call: .

cdr3_aa: CASSQASNQETQYF
cdr3_nt: TGCGCCAGCAGCCAAGCGTCTAACCAAGAGACCCAGTACTTC
clone_size: .
j_call: TRBJ2-5
v_call: TRBV4-1
d_call: .

cdr3_aa: CASSISGGSTDTQYF
cdr3_nt: TGTGCCAGCAGCATAAGCGGGGGGAGCACAGATACGCAGTATTTT
clone_size: .
j_call: TRBJ2-3
v_call: TRBV7-6
d_call: TRBD2

cdr3_aa: CASSETGTSVDEQFF
cdr3_nt: TGTGCCAGCAGCGAAACCGGGACTAGCGTGGATGAGCAGTTCTTC
clone_size: .
j_call: TRBJ2-1
v_call: TRBV9
d_call: TRBD2

cdr3_aa: CASSQDLGQVYNEQFF
cdr3_nt: TGTGCCAGCAGCCAAGATCTGGGACAGGTCTACAATGAGCAGTTCTTC
clone_size: .
j_call: TRBJ2-1
v_call: TRBV4-2
d_call: TRBD1

cdr3_aa: CASSVGTLSTGELFF
cdr3_nt: TGTGCCAGCAGCGTCGGGACACTTAGCACCGGGGAGCTGTTTTTT
clone_size: .
j_call: TRBJ2-2
v_call: TRBV9
d_call: .

cdr3_aa: CAWLGGTWELFF
cdr3_nt: TGTGCCTGGCTAGGGGGGACCTGGGAGCTGTTTTTT
clone_size: .
j_call: TRBJ2-2
v_call: TRBV30
d_call: .

cdr3_aa: CASSQLTRDTEAFF
cdr3_nt: TGCGCCAGCAGCCAGCTGACGAGGGACACTGAAGCTTTCTTT
clone_size: few
j_call: TRBJ1-1
v_call: TRBV4-1
d_call: .

cdr3_aa: CATRSTGVEETQYF
cdr3_nt: TGTGCCACCAGGTCTACAGGGGTTGAAGAGACCCAGTACTTC
clone_size: few
j_call: TRBJ2-5
v_call: TRBV24-1
d_call: TRBD1

cdr3_aa: CASSYSSQGISMNTEAFF
cdr3_nt: TGTGCCAGCAGTTACTCGTCACAGGGGATTAGCATGAACACTGAAGCTTTCTTT
clone_size: few
j_call: TRBJ1-1
v_call: TRBV6-2/TRBV6-3
d_call: TRBD1

cdr3_aa: CASSLWTDSTDTQYF
cdr3_nt: TGTGCCAGCAGCTTATGGACAGACAGCACAGATACGCAGTATTTT
clone_size: .
j_call: TRBJ2-3
v_call: TRBV7-2
d_call: .

cdr3_aa: CSVVPTSGYEQYF
cdr3_nt: TGCAGCGTTGTCCCAACTAGCGGGTACGAGCAGTACTTC
clone_size: .
j_call: TRBJ2-7
v_call: TRBV29-1
d_call: TRBD2

cdr3_aa: CASSSDRYEGYTF
cdr3_nt: TGTGCCAGCAGTTCGGACAGGTACGAAGGCTACACCTTC
clone_size: .
j_call: TRBJ1-2
v_call: TRBV27
d_call: TRBD1

cdr3_aa: CASSQGRDFNTGELFF
cdr3_nt: TGCGCCAGCAGCCAAGGACGGGACTTCAACACCGGGGAGCTGTTTTTT
clone_size: many
j_call: TRBJ2-2
v_call: TRBV4-3
d_call: .

cdr3_aa: CASSFAGEYTDTQYF
cdr3_nt: TGTGCCAGCAGCTTTGCGGGAGAATACACAGATACGCAGTATTTT
clone_size: few
j_call: TRBJ2-3
v_call: TRBV7-8
d_call: TRBD2

cdr3_aa: CASSFFRARERTRRGSNYGYTF
cdr3_nt: TGCGCCAGCAGCTTTTTCCGTGCGAGAGAGAGGACAAGGAGGGGTTCTAACTATGGCTACACCTTC
clone_size: few
j_call: TRBJ1-2
v_call: TRBV5-1
d_call: .

cdr3_aa: CASSLTQAYEQYF
cdr3_nt: TGTGCCAGCAGCTTGACACAAGCGTACGAGCAGTACTTC
clone_size: few
j_call: TRBJ2-7
v_call: TRBV5-6
d_call: .

cdr3_aa: CASSLFGGTYEQYF
cdr3_nt: TGTGCCAGCAGTCTCTTTGGTGGGACCTACGAGCAGTACTTC
clone_size: .
j_call: TRBJ2-7
v_call: TRBV12-3/TRBV12-4
d_call: .

cdr3_aa: CASSPLGLADNEQFF
cdr3_nt: TGTGCCAGCAGCCCGCTAGGACTAGCGGACAATGAGCAGTTCTTC
clone_size: .
j_call: TRBJ2-1
v_call: TRBV7-9
d_call: TRBD2

cdr3_aa: CASSLLPRDAKNIQYF
cdr3_nt: TGTGCCAGCAGCTTACTCCCGCGGGACGCGAAAAACATTCAGTACTTC
clone_size: .
j_call: TRBJ2-4
v_call: TRBV7-8
d_call: .

cdr3_aa: CATSVPTYTEAFF
cdr3_nt: TGTGCCACCAGTGTCCCAACTTACACTGAAGCTTTCTTT
clone_size: few
j_call: TRBJ1-1
v_call: TRBV24-1
d_call: .

cdr3_aa: CASSLTGTGSREQYF
cdr3_nt: TGCGCCAGCAGCCTTACCGGGACAGGGAGTCGCGAGCAGTACTTC
clone_size: .
j_call: TRBJ2-7
v_call: TRBV4-1
d_call: TRBD1

cdr3_aa: CASSLTPGTTETQYF
cdr3_nt: TGTGCCAGCAGCTTAACCCCCGGGACAACAGAGACCCAGTACTTC
clone_size: few
j_call: TRBJ2-5
v_call: TRBV7-6
d_call: .

cdr3_aa: CASSLQSSGANVLTF
cdr3_nt: TGTGCCAGCAGCTTACAGAGTTCGGGGGCCAACGTCCTGACTTTC
clone_size: .
j_call: TRBJ2-6
v_call: TRBV7-9
d_call: .

cdr3_aa: CSARQREEPYEQYF
cdr3_nt: TGCAGTGCTAGACAGCGGGAGGAACCCTACGAGCAGTACTTC
clone_size: .
j_call: TRBJ2-7
v_call: TRBV20-1
d_call: TRBD2

cdr3_aa: CASSSPSEAGGSYEQYF
cdr3_nt: TGTGCCAGCAGTTCACCCTCGGAGGCGGGGGGTAGCTACGAGCAGTACTTC
clone_size: .
j_call: TRBJ2-7
v_call: TRBV27
d_call: TRBD2

cdr3_aa: CATSRGLGQVQNEQFF
cdr3_nt: TGTGCCACCAGCAGGGGATTGGGACAGGTCCAAAATGAGCAGTTCTTC
clone_size: few
j_call: TRBJ2-1
v_call: TRBV15
d_call: TRBD1

cdr3_aa: CASSSNGDRVRHEQYF
cdr3_nt: TGTGCCAGCAGCAGTAACGGGGACAGGGTTCGTCACGAGCAGTACTTC
clone_size: few
j_call: TRBJ2-7
v_call: TRBV7-9
d_call: TRBD1

cdr3_aa: CASSVGTGGAYGYTF
cdr3_nt: TGTGCCAGCAGCGTGGGGACAGGGGGGGCCTATGGCTACACCTTC
clone_size: .
j_call: TRBJ1-2
v_call: TRBV7-9
d_call: TRBD1

cdr3_aa: CASSFGTGNQPQHF
cdr3_nt: TGTGCCAGCAGCTTCGGGACAGGCAATCAGCCCCAGCATTTT
clone_size: many
j_call: TRBJ1-5
v_call: TRBV11-2
d_call: TRBD1

cdr3_aa: CASSPAGDYSGANVLTF
cdr3_nt: TGTGCCAGCAGCCCAGCGGGAGACTACTCTGGGGCCAACGTCCTGACTTTC
clone_size: .
j_call: TRBJ2-6
v_call: TRBV12-3/TRBV12-4
d_call: TRBD2

cdr3_aa: CSAYGSYEQYF
cdr3_nt: TGCAGTGCCTATGGCTCCTACGAGCAGTACTTC
clone_size: .
j_call: TRBJ2-7
v_call: TRBV20-1
d_call: .

cdr3_aa: CASSLVASGGYNTGELFF
cdr3_nt: TGCGCCAGCAGCTTGGTGGCTAGCGGGGGTTATAACACCGGGGAGCTGTTTTTT
clone_size: .
j_call: TRBJ2-2
v_call: TRBV5-1
d_call: TRBD2

cdr3_aa: CAISEGGSPFNEQFF
cdr3_nt: TGTGCCATCAGTGAGGGCGGGAGCCCGTTTAATGAGCAGTTCTTC
clone_size: few
j_call: TRBJ2-1
v_call: TRBV10-3
d_call: TRBD2

cdr3_aa: CSASEARHTEAFF
cdr3_nt: TGCAGTGCTAGTGAGGCCAGGCACACTGAAGCTTTCTTT
clone_size: .
j_call: TRBJ1-1
v_call: TRBV20-1
d_call: .

cdr3_aa: CASSSTSFSSYNEQFF
cdr3_nt: TGTGCCAGCAGCTCCACTAGTTTTAGCTCCTACAATGAGCAGTTCTTC
clone_size: .
j_call: TRBJ2-1
v_call: TRBV7-2
d_call: .

cdr3_aa: CASSSTSGEQYF
cdr3_nt: TGTGCCAGCAGCTCGACTAGCGGGGAGCAGTACTTC
clone_size: .
j_call: TRBJ2-7
v_call: TRBV11-2
d_call: TRBD2

cdr3_aa: CASGPFPGEAYEQYF
cdr3_nt: TGCGCCAGCGGGCCCTTTCCAGGGGAGGCATACGAGCAGTACTTC
clone_size: few
j_call: TRBJ2-7
v_call: TRBV5-1
d_call: .

cdr3_aa: CASSADRGTEAFF
cdr3_nt: TGTGCCAGCAGCGCCGACAGGGGCACTGAAGCTTTCTTT
clone_size: few
j_call: TRBJ1-1
v_call: TRBV7-9
d_call: TRBD1

cdr3_aa: CASSSRARDRRTNEKLFF
cdr3_nt: TGTGCCAGCAGCTCCCGGGCCAGGGACAGGCGGACTAATGAAAAACTGTTTTTT
clone_size: .
j_call: TRBJ1-4
v_call: TRBV7-9
d_call: TRBD1

cdr3_aa: CASSSVAGGYNEQFF
cdr3_nt: TGTGCCAGCAGCTCTGTAGCGGGAGGATACAATGAGCAGTTCTTC
clone_size: .
j_call: TRBJ2-1
v_call: TRBV7-3
d_call: TRBD2

cdr3_aa: CASSLLAGVHNEQFF
cdr3_nt: TGTGCCAGCAGCCTGTTAGCGGGAGTCCACAATGAGCAGTTCTTC
clone_size: many
j_call: TRBJ2-1
v_call: TRBV14
d_call: TRBD2

cdr3_aa: CASSHGTSGAPGELFF
cdr3_nt: TGTGCCAGCAGCCATGGGACTAGCGGGGCCCCCGGGGAGCTGTTTTTT
clone_size: few
j_call: TRBJ2-2
v_call: TRBV7-9
d_call: TRBD2